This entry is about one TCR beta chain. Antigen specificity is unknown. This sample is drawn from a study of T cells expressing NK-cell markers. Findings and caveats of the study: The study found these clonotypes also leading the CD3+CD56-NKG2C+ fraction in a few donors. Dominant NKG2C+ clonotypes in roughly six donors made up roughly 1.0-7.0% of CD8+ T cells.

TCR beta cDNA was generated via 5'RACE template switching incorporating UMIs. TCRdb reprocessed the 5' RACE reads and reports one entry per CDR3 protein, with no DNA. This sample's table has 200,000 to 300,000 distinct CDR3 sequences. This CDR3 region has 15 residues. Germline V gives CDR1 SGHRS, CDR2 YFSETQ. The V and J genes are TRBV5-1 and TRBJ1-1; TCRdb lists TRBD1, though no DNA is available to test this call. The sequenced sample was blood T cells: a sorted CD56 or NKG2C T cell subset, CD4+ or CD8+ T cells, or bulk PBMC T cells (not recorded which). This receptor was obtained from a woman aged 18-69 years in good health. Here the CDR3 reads CASSPGQGRDTEAFF.